A selection of T cell receptor beta chains follows, all from one sample in a study of blood T cell repertoires in COVID-19. Clones were read by immunoSEQ multiplex PCR, and TCRdb kept only the in-frame ones, dropping some. The sample records around 450,000 clones, nearly 90% being singletons. The sequenced sample consisted of PBMCs or T cells enriched from blood (not recorded which). All receptors derive from a woman aged 18-29 years with acute COVID-19. CDR3s include the opening cysteine and the closing phenylalanine or tryptophan. Fields, in order: V gene, J gene, D gene, clone size, CDR3 DNA, CDR3 protein. D genes are given only for firm matches. Clone size is shown for a subset of rows, as once, few, many or a class of expanded clone.

TRBV5-4	TRBJ2-5	TRBD1	NA	TGTGCCAGCAGCTTGTTGTCGACAGGGAAATTCCAAGAGACCCAGTACTTC	CASSLLSTGKFQETQYF
TRBV4-2	TRBJ2-7	TRBD1	NA	TGTGCCAGCAGCCCCGGGACGGGACAGGGGAATTACGAGCAGTACTTC	CASSPGTGQGNYEQYF
TRBV28	TRBJ2-3	TRBD1	NA	TGTGCCAGCAAATGGACAGGGCCAGATACGCAGTATTTT	CASKWTGPDTQYF
TRBV5-1	TRBJ2-2	TRBD1	NA	TGCGCCAGTAACAGGGGTGACACCGGGGAGCTGTTTTTT	CASNRGDTGELFF
TRBV25-1	TRBJ2-5	NA	NA	TGTGCCAGCTCTGGAGCGGTGAGCGGAGAGACCCAGTACTTC	CASSGAVSGETQYF
TRBV28	TRBJ2-4	TRBD2	NA	TGTGCCAGCACACGACTAGCGGGAGATGGCAACATTCAGTACTTC	CASTRLAGDGNIQYF
TRBV5-5	TRBJ1-2	NA	NA	TGTGCCAGCAGCTTGGCGGCAGGCCCAGCCAGTGGCTACACCTTC	CASSLAAGPASGYTF
TRBV27	TRBJ1-6	NA	NA	TGTGCCAGCAGTCAGGGGACGGACGATAATTCACCCCTCCACTTT	CASSQGTDDNSPLHF
TRBV9	TRBJ2-5	NA	NA	TGTGCCAGCAGTCCCTTCGGGGTCCAAGAGACCCAGTACTTC	CASSPFGVQETQYF
TRBV24-1	TRBJ1-1	NA	NA	TGTGCCACCGAGGGGAGGGGGACCACTGAAGCTTTCTTT	CATEGRGTTEAFF
TRBV4-1	TRBJ2-2	NA	NA	TGCGCCAGCAGCCAAGTGGACAACTTGGCCGGGGAGCTGTTTTTT	CASSQVDNLAGELFF
TRBV27	TRBJ1-1	NA	NA	TGTGCCAGCCGGGACGGGGGAGAAGCTTTCTTT	CASRDGGEAFF
TRBV18	TRBJ1-3	NA	NA	TGTGCCAGCTCACCGGTGAGCTCTGGAAACACCATATATTTT	CASSPVSSGNTIYF
TRBV19	TRBJ1-1	TRBD1	NA	TGTGCCAGTAGTACCGGGACAGGATACACTGAAGCTTTCTTT	CASSTGTGYTEAFF
TRBV7-8	TRBJ2-5	TRBD2	NA	TGTGCCAGCAGCTTCCGGGGGGGACTATCCAGGGAGACCCAGTACTTC	CASSFRGGLSRETQYF
TRBV24-1	TRBJ2-6	NA	NA	TGTGCCACCAGTGCTAGTGACCCCTCTGGGGCCAACGTCCTGACTTTC	CATSASDPSGANVLTF
TRBV4-1	TRBJ2-1	TRBD2	NA	TGCGCCAGCAGCCAAGTACTAGCGGGAGGGCCAAGTCCCTACAATGAGCAGTTCTTC	CASSQVLAGGPSPYNEQFF
TRBV9	TRBJ1-4	NA	NA	TGTGCCAGCAGCCCGGTAAGGACAGCATCTAATGAAAAACTGTTTTTT	CASSPVRTASNEKLFF
TRBV10-3	TRBJ1-2	TRBD1	NA	TGTGCCATCAGTGACCCCGGGACAGACCGGTCTTTCTATGGCTACACCTTC	CAISDPGTDRSFYGYTF
TRBV5-4	TRBJ2-7	TRBD2	NA	TGTGCCAGCAGCTCCCTAGCGGGGGCGGGGGGCGAGCAGTACTTC	CASSSLAGAGGEQYF
TRBV27	TRBJ1-2	NA	NA	TGTGCCAGCAGTTTATCGGGCAGCCCCAACTATGGCTACACCTTC	CASSLSGSPNYGYTF
TRBV3-1/TRBV3-2	TRBJ1-2	NA	NA	TGTGCCAGCAGCCAAACGGTAAACTATGGCTACACCTTC	CASSQTVNYGYTF
TRBV7-2	TRBJ2-7	TRBD2	NA	TGTGCCAGCAGCTTAGTGCTAGCGGGAGGGACCCCCGAGCAGTACTTC	CASSLVLAGGTPEQYF
TRBV6-2/TRBV6-3	TRBJ1-1	TRBD1	few	TGTGCCAGCAGTCGCCCGGACAGGGGGCACGCTTTCTTT	CASSRPDRGHAFF
TRBV5-1	TRBJ1-4	NA	few	TGCGCCAGCAGCTTGGGACAGTTAAATGAAAAACTGTTTTTT	CASSLGQLNEKLFF
TRBV2	TRBJ1-1	NA	NA	TGTGCCAGCAGTGCTAGACGTGAAGCTTTCTTT	CASSARREAFF
TRBV6-5	TRBJ2-5	NA	NA	TGTGCCAGTCAGGGTTCCGGAAAGACCCAGTACTTC	CASQGSGKTQYF
TRBV11-2	TRBJ2-5	TRBD1	NA	TGTGCCAGCAGCTATACAGGGGAAGAGACCCAGTACTTC	CASSYTGEETQYF
TRBV10-3	TRBJ2-5	NA	once	TGTGCCATCAGTGAGCAGAGGGTAGAGACCCAGTACTTC	CAISEQRVETQYF
TRBV6-5	TRBJ2-3	NA	NA	TGTGCCAGCAGTTTAGGGGAGGAGGGGACAGATACGCAGTATTTT	CASSLGEEGTDTQYF
TRBV7-9	TRBJ1-3	NA	NA	TGTGCCAGCAGCTTGCAAGGGGTACCTGGAAACACCATATATTTT	CASSLQGVPGNTIYF
TRBV5-1	TRBJ2-2	TRBD1	NA	TGCGCCAGCAGCTTGGTCGGTAGGGGGCCGAACACCGGGGAGCTGTTTTTT	CASSLVGRGPNTGELFF
TRBV6-5	TRBJ1-5	NA	NA	TGTGCCAGCTCCAGGGCAAACAATCAGCCCCAGCATTTT	CASSRANNQPQHF
TRBV7-2	TRBJ1-3	NA	NA	TGTGCCAGCAGCTTAACAGGAAACTCTGGAAACACCATATATTTT	CASSLTGNSGNTIYF
TRBV13	TRBJ2-5	TRBD2	many	TGTGCCAGCAGCCCCGTTGGGGCTAGCGGGGGGGAAGAGACCCAGTACTTC	CASSPVGASGGEETQYF
TRBV19	TRBJ1-5	NA	NA	TGTGCCAGTAGTAACAGGGTAGGCAATCAGCCCCAGCATTTT	CASSNRVGNQPQHF
TRBV9	TRBJ2-2	TRBD1	few	TGTGCCAGCAGCGTAGAGGGACAGGGTCTTGGCGGGGAGCTGTTTTTT	CASSVEGQGLGGELFF
TRBV2	TRBJ2-1	NA	NA	TGTGCCAGCCCAGCGGGGAGAGGGGGTGAGCAGTTCTTC	CASPAGRGGEQFF
TRBV14	TRBJ2-5	TRBD2	NA	TGTGCCAGCAGCCAAGGGGGGGGGACCCAGTACTTC	CASSQGGGTQYF
TRBV5-1	TRBJ2-2	NA	NA	TGCGCCAGCAGCTTGAGCGAACAGGCCTCTATCACCGGGGAGCTGTTTTTT	CASSLSEQASITGELFF
TRBV15	TRBJ1-5	NA	NA	TGTGCCACCAGCAGGGGGGCAGAGCGCAATCAGCCCCAGCATTTT	CATSRGAERNQPQHF
TRBV7-9	TRBJ1-1	NA	NA	TGTGCCAGCAGCTTAGGACTAACCGAGGCTTTCTTT	CASSLGLTEAFF
TRBV5-6	TRBJ2-2	NA	NA	TGTGCCAGCAGCTTGGAACCCCAGTACACCGGGGAGCTGTTTTTT	CASSLEPQYTGELFF
TRBV19	TRBJ2-7	TRBD2	NA	TGTGCCAGTAGTACGGCTAGCGGGCCCTACGAGCAGTACTTC	CASSTASGPYEQYF
TRBV7-2	TRBJ1-4	NA	NA	TGTGCCAGCAGTAACCAAATCAGTGCCCCTAATGAAAAACTGTTTTTT	CASSNQISAPNEKLFF
TRBV24-1	TRBJ2-3	NA	once	TGTGCCACCAGTGACCGGGAACCAGATACGCAGTATTTT	CATSDREPDTQYF